This T cell receptor (beta chain) was obtained from a study of T cell responses to AZD1222 COVID-19 vaccine. Sequencing used immunoSEQ multiplex PCR; TCRdb keeps in-frame clones, though not all of them. The sample lists 95,000 to 100,000 clones, about 90% seen once, with 15% to 20% in the top ten. This CDR3 is 11 amino acids long. Trimming took off 8 bases at V and 9 bases at J, with 11 bases between the two ends. CDR1 and CDR2 (germline): LGHNT, FRNRAP. The receptor comes from an adult in good health. The chain joins TRBV12-5 to TRBJ1-5; D is unresolved. The specimen was peripheral blood, collected on day 0 of AZD1222 vaccination. The CDR3 coding sequence is TGTGCTAGTTCATATTATGGGCCCCAGCATTTT. Protein: CASSYYGPQHF.